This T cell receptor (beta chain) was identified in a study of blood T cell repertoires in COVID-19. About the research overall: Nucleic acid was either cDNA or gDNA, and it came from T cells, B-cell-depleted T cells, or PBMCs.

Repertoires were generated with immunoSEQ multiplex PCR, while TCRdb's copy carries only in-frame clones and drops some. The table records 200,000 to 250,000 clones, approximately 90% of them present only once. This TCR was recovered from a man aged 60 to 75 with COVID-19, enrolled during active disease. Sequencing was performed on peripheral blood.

CDR3 sequence: CAVAVGGSQDTQYF. CDR3 coding DNA: TGTGCTGTGGCGGTGGGCGGGAGCCAAGATACGCAGTATTTT. The V gene is TRBV6-6, the J gene TRBJ2-3, with 7 bases fitting TRBD2. Germline lookup yields CDR1 MNHNY and CDR2 SVGAGI (reference sequence). The length of the CDR3 is 14 residues.